These T cell receptor beta chains were read from a single sample in a study of cytomegalovirus exposure and HLA in healthy donors. The method was immunoSEQ multiplex PCR; TCRdb's version includes in-frame clones alone and lacks a portion of them. This sample carries approximately 140,000 clones, approximately 83% of them seen once, and the ten largest clones take 4% to 5%. Sequencing used PBMCs. The receptor set was obtained from a man in his forties in good health and CMV-seropositive. CDR3s include the opening cysteine and the closing phenylalanine or tryptophan. A D gene is named only where the DNA matches it firmly. Rows may omit the clone size; those that give it use once, few, many or a size class.

>TRBJ2-7|TRBV6-1|NA|NA
TGTGCCAGCAAAACGGACAGACACATCTACGAGCAGTACTTC
CASKTDRHIYEQYF
>TRBJ2-7|TRBV10-3|once|TRBD1
TGTGCCATCAGAATACAGGGGACCGCCTACGAGCAGTACTTC
CAIRIQGTAYEQYF
>TRBJ2-5|TRBV11-3|NA|NA
TGTGCCAGCAGCTTAGAGGGTAACAGGGTCCAAGAGACCCAGTACTTC
CASSLEGNRVQETQYF
>TRBJ2-1|TRBV9|NA|TRBD2
TGTGCCAGCAGCGTAGCACGGCGCGGGAGCTCCTACAATGAGCAGTTCTTC
CASSVARRGSSYNEQFF
>TRBJ2-5|TRBV5-1|NA|TRBD2
TGCGCCAGCAGCCCGGAGACTAGCGGGAAAGAGACCCAGTACTTC
CASSPETSGKETQYF
>TRBJ2-7|TRBV4-3|few|TRBD1
TGCGCCAGCAGCCAAGATGTACAGGGGCTCGAGCAGTACTTC
CASSQDVQGLEQYF
>TRBJ2-1|TRBV9|NA|TRBD2
TGTGCCAGCAGCGCCTTAGCGGGGGAGTGGCTGGGGTCCTACAATGAGCAGTTCTTC
CASSALAGEWLGSYNEQFF
>TRBJ1-2|TRBV6-4|NA|TRBD1
TGTGCCAGCAGCAACTCAGGGGGCTATGGCTACACCTTC
CASSNSGGYGYTF
>TRBJ2-3|TRBV13|NA|TRBD2
TGTGCCAGCAGCTCCACACTAGCGGGGGGCCCAAGGGGAGATACGCAGTATTTT
CASSSTLAGGPRGDTQYF
>TRBJ2-3|TRBV9|NA|NA
TGTGCCAGCAGCTCAGGGAGTTATGTTGGGGGCCGCACAGATACGCAGTATTTT
CASSSGSYVGGRTDTQYF
>TRBJ1-1|TRBV5-1|NA|NA
TGCGCCAGCAGCTTCAGGGGTTATACTGAAGCTTTCTTT
CASSFRGYTEAFF
>TRBJ2-7|TRBV19|NA|NA
TGTGCCACGGAGGGGGGGGCAGGCTACGAGCAGTACTTC
CATEGGAGYEQYF
>TRBJ1-2|TRBV6-5|NA|NA
TGTGCCAGCAGTTCCCTGGGGGGCTATGGCTACACCTTC
CASSSLGGYGYTF
>TRBJ2-7|TRBV14|NA|NA
TGTGCCAGCAGCCAGCTCACGACTTTTTACGAGCAGTACTTC
CASSQLTTFYEQYF
>TRBJ2-1|TRBV9|NA|TRBD1
TGTGCCAGCAGCGTAGTGGGGACAGGGCTTAATGAGCAGTTCTTC
CASSVVGTGLNEQFF